Below, 15 T cell receptor beta chains from the same sample are listed, as sequenced in a study of cytomegalovirus exposure and HLA in healthy donors. Produced via immunoSEQ multiplex PCR; TCRdb's table is partial and in-frame only. This table has 150,000 to 200,000 clones, around 84% appearing once. Sequenced input: PBMCs. All receptors come from a young man in good health and CMV-seropositive.

This rearrangement joins TRBV28 to TRBJ1-4; D remains ambiguous. CDR1 and CDR2 (germline): MDHEN, SYDVKM. V lost 6 bases, J lost 8 bases, and 19 bases lay in between. CDR3 size: 15 residues. This chain's CDR3 is CASSQPGTRGEKLFF. The CDR3 nucleotides read TGTGCCAGCAGCCAACCCGGAACGAGAGGGGAAAAACTGTTTTTT.

V usage is TRBV27 and J usage is TRBJ1-4, with a weak D call TRBD1 (6 bases). Looked up from germline, CDR1 is MNHEY and CDR2 is SMNVEV (reference sequence). Deletions cut 6 bases from V and 5 bases from J, with 19 bases between. The CDR3 spans 16 residues. As DNA, the CDR3 is TGTGCCAGCAGCCCACAGGGAAATAGGGAAAATGAAAAACTGTTTTTT. It codes for CASSPQGNRENEKLFF.

This clone was counted once. The chain joins TRBV19 to TRBJ2-7; D may be TRBD1 (6 bases). Germline CDR1 reads LNHDA; CDR2 reads SQIVND (reference sequence). The CDR3 is 14 amino acids. Deletions cut 4 bases from V and 0 bases from J, with 10 bases between. CDR3 amino acids: CASSTGQSSYEQYF. The CDR3 DNA reads TGTGCCAGTAGTACAGGACAGAGCTCCTACGAGCAGTACTTC.

V and J are TRBV28 and TRBJ2-7; a possible D gene is TRBD1 (6 bases). The CDR3 spans 16 residues. The V and J ends lost 5 bases and 3 bases respectively, with 20 bases between them. From germline, CDR1 is MDHEN and CDR2 SYDVKM. CDR3: CASSPSGDTGYYEQYF. In nucleotides, the CDR3 is TGTGCCAGCAGTCCCTCAGGGGACACGGGTTACTACGAGCAGTACTTC.

This chain links TRBV28 with TRBJ2-3; 10 nucleotides align to TRBD2. V lost 2 bases to trimming and J lost 2 bases; unmatched junction nucleotides: 7. The CDR3 spans 17 residues. The germline CDR1 and CDR2 sequences are MDHEN and SYDVKM. CDR3 region: CASSLDTSGAHTDTQYF. The CDR3 bases are TGTGCCAGCAGTTTAGACACTAGCGGGGCTCACACAGATACGCAGTATTTT.

The V call is TRBV11-2, the J call TRBJ2-3, with TRBD2 as a possible D gene (6 bases). V was shortened by 5 bases and J by 2 bases, with 14 bases between the two germline ends. Germline CDR1 reads SGHAT; CDR2 reads FQNNGV. CDR3 size: 15 residues. This chain's CDR3 is CASSPGGTFTDTQYF. The CDR3 region has the DNA TGTGCCAGCAGCCCTGGGGGGACCTTCACAGATACGCAGTATTTT. Complete variable domain (other parts from reference TRBV11-2 and TRBJ2-3): EAGVAQSPRYKIIEKRQSVAFWCNPISGHATLYWYQQILGQGPKLLIQFQNNGVVDDSQLPKDRFSAERLKGVDSTLKIQPAKLEDSAVYLCASSPGGTFTDTQYFGPGTRLTVL.

This chain uses TRBV28 with TRBJ2-7; TRBD1 agrees at 7 bases. The V gene end was trimmed by 7 bases and the J gene end by 5 bases; junction bases not matched to a gene: 14. Germline V lookup: CDR1 MDHEN, CDR2 SYDVKM. The CDR3 is 15 amino acids. The CDR3 nucleotides read TGTGCCAGCAAAGGCTACTGGACAGGCACCGACGAGCAGTACTTC. It specifies CASKGYWTGTDEQYF.

V and J are TRBV11-3 and TRBJ2-5; TRBD1 aligns across 8 bases. Germline V gene data show CDR1 as SGHNT and CDR2 as YENEEA. The V gene end was trimmed by 4 bases and the J gene end by 4 bases; junction bases not matched to a gene: 2. CDR3 size: 13 residues. CDR3: CASSSGGAETQYF. DNA for the CDR3: TGTGCCAGCAGCTCAGGGGGCGCAGAGACCCAGTACTTC.

CDR3 protein: CASSLESAGNYGYTF. The CDR3, as DNA: TGTGCCAGCAGCTTAGAGTCCGCGGGTAACTATGGCTACACCTTC. This sequence joins TRBV11-2 and TRBJ1-2; D remains ambiguous. The CDR3 consists of 15 residues. The germline V gene encodes CDR1 SGHAT and CDR2 FQNNGV. Trimming pared 0 bases from V and 1 base from J, leaving 9 bases between.

V gene TRBV7-9 combines with J gene TRBJ2-5, with 8 bases lining up with TRBD1. The V and J ends lost 5 bases and 2 bases, in that order; junction bases with no gene match: 7. Per the germline V gene, CDR1 is SEHNR and CDR2 is FQNEAQ (reference sequence). This CDR3 comprises 15 residues. The CDR3 loop is CASSRRTGRQETQYF. CDR3 coding DNA: TGTGCCAGCAGCCGGAGGACAGGGAGGCAAGAGACCCAGTACTTC.

The chain couples TRBV6-6 to TRBJ2-4, with a possible D match to TRBD2 (5 bases). The V and J ends lost 7 bases and 6 bases respectively, with 7 bases between them. The CDR3 has 11 amino acids. Germline assignment: CDR1 MNHNY and CDR2 SVGAGI (reference sequence). The DNA of the CDR3 is TGTGCCAGCATTGAGGGAAACATTCAGTACTTC. Protein: CASIEGNIQYF.

This sequence joins TRBV5-4 and TRBJ2-2, with 8 bases lining up with TRBD2. The junction had 5 bases not matched to a gene; V was cut back by 4 bases and J by 3 bases. CDR1 and CDR2 from the germline V gene are SGHNT and YYREEE (reference sequence). The CDR3 is made up of 15 amino acids. The CDR3 DNA sequence: TGTGCCAGCAGCCCCGGGAGGGCCTACACCGGGGAGCTGTTTTTT. It encodes CASSPGRAYTGELFF.

The genes are TRBV6-6 and TRBJ1-1; no firm D call. Per the germline V gene, CDR1 is MNHNY and CDR2 is SVGAGI (reference sequence). The CDR3 extends over 11 amino acids. The germline V and J ends were trimmed by 5 bases and 7 bases, with 8 bases remaining between them. CDR3 DNA: TGTGCCAGCAGTCCCGCCGGTGAAGCTTTCTTT. Translated: CASSPAGEAFF.

The rearrangement joins TRBV11-3 to TRBJ2-3, with 9 bases that match TRBD2. Germline CDR1 SGHNT, CDR2 YENEEA. V lost 2 bases and J lost 5; bases outside the gene matches: 5. CDR3 length: 15 amino acids. The CDR3 region has the DNA TGTGCCAGCAGCTTATCTAGCGGGGTCCAAGATACGCAGTATTTT. Encoded protein: CASSLSSGVQDTQYF.

This chain links TRBV29-1 with TRBJ2-7; the match to TRBD1 covers 9 bases. V lost 0 bases to trimming and J lost 1 base; unmatched junction nucleotides: 7. The CDR3 sequence is 16 residues long. Germline V gives CDR1 SQVTM, CDR2 ANQGSEA. In DNA form, the CDR3 reads TGCAGCGTTGAAGATAACGGGGACAGGGCTTCCTACGAGCAGTACTTC. Translation: CSVEDNGDRASYEQYF.